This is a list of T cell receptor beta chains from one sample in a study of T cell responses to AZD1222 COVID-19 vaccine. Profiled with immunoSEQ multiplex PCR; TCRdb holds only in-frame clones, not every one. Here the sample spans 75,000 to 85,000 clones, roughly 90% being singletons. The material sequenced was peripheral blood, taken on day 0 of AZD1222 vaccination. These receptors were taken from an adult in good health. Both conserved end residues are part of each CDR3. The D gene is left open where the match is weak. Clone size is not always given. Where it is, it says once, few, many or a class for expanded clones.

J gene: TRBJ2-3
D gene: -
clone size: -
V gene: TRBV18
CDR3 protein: CASSPAGRPTDTQYF
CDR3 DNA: TGTGCCAGCTCACCTGCAGGGAGGCCCACAGATACGCAGTATTTT

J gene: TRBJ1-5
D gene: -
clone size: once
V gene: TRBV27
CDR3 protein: CASRKTSTWDFDQPQHF
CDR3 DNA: TGTGCCAGCAGGAAGACCTCGACATGGGATTTCGATCAGCCCCAGCATTTT

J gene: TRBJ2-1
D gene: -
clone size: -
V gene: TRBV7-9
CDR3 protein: CASSFLVSNEQFF
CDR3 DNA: TGTGCCAGCAGCTTTCTAGTCTCCAATGAGCAGTTCTTC

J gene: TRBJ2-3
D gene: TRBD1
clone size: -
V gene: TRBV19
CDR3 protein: CASSDRNRGGTDTQYF
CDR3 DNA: TGTGCCAGTAGTGACCGGAACAGGGGAGGCACAGATACGCAGTATTTT

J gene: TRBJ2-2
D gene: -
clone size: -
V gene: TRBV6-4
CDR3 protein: CASRREADTGELFF
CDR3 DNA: TGTGCCAGCAGAAGGGAGGCGGACACCGGGGAGCTGTTTTTT

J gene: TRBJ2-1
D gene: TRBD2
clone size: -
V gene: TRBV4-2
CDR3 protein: CASSQRGGDEQFF
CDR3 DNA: TGTGCCAGCAGCCAACGGGGGGGTGATGAGCAGTTCTTC

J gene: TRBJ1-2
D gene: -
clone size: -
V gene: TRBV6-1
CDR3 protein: CASSEGQGPNYGYTF
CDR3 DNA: TGTGCCAGCAGTGAAGGCCAGGGGCCTAACTATGGCTACACCTTC

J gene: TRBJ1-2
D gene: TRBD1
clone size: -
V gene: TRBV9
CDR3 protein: CASSTGTANYGYTF
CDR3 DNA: TGTGCCAGCAGCACCGGGACAGCCAACTATGGCTACACCTTC

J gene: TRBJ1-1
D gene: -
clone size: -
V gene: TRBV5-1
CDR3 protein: CASSLIVNTEAFF
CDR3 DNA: TGCGCCAGCAGCTTAATAGTGAACACTGAAGCTTTCTTT

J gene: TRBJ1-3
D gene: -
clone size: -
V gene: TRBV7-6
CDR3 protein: CASSLEGGTGNTIYF
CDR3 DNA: TGTGCCAGCAGCTTAGAAGGGGGGACTGGGAACACCATATATTTT

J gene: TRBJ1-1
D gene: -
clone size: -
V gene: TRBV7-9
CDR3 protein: CASRRGQNTEAFF
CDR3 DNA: TGTGCCAGCAGGAGGGGACAGAACACTGAAGCTTTCTTT

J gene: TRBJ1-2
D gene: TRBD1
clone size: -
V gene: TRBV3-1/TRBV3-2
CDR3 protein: CASSPGGDYGYTF
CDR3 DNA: TGTGCCAGCAGTCCAGGGGGCGACTATGGCTACACCTTC

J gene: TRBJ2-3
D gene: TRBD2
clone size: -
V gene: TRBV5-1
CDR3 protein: CASSLAGGPGTDTQYF
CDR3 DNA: TGCGCCAGCAGCTTAGCGGGGGGGCCGGGCACAGATACGCAGTATTTT

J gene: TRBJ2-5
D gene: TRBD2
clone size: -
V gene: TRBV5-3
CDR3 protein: CARSLLASGQETQYF
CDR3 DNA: TGTGCCAGAAGCCTCCTGGCTAGCGGACAAGAGACCCAGTACTTC

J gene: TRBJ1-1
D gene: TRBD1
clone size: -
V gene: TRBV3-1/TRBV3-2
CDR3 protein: CASKPGQMNTEAFF
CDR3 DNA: TGTGCCAGCAAACCGGGACAGATGAACACTGAAGCTTTCTTT

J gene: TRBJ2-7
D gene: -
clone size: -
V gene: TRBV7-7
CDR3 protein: CASSLSPDNEQYF
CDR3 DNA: TGTGCCAGCAGCTTATCCCCGGATAACGAGCAGTACTTC

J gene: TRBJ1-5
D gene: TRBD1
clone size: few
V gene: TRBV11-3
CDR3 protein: CASSLSGTGDQPQHF
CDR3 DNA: TGTGCCAGCAGCTTGTCAGGGACAGGGGATCAGCCCCAGCATTTT

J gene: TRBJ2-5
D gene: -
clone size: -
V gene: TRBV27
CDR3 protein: CASSDPTTETQYF
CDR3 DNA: TGTGCCAGCAGCGACCCCACTACGGAGACCCAGTACTTC

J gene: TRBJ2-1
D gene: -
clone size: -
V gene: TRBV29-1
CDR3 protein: CSVSLGGRRNEQFF
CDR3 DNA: TGCAGCGTTTCCCTGGGGGGCCGGAGGAATGAGCAGTTCTTC

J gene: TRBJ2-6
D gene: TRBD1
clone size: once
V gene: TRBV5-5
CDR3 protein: CASSPTRGGAGANVLTF
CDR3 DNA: TGTGCCAGCAGTCCCACTCGAGGGGGCGCTGGGGCCAACGTCCTGACTTTC

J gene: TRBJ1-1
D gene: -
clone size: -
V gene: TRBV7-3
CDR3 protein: CASSLRAMNTEAFF
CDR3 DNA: TGTGCCAGCAGCTTAAGGGCGATGAACACTGAAGCTTTCTTT

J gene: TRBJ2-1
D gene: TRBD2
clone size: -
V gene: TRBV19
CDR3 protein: CASSNWQTSGRMNEQFF
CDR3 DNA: TGTGCCAGTAGTAACTGGCAGACTAGCGGGAGGATGAATGAGCAGTTCTTC

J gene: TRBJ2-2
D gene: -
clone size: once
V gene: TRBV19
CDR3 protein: CASTSGTTNTGELFF
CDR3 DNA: TGTGCCAGTACCTCTGGGACAACGAACACCGGGGAGCTGTTTTTT

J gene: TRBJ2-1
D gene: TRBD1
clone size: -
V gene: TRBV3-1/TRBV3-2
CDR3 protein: CASSRRGLIGVLVDNEQFF
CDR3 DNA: TGTGCCAGCAGCCGCAGGGGGCTCATCGGGGTTTTAGTTGACAATGAGCAGTTCTTC

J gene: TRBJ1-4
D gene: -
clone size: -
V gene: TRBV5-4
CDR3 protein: CATQDKTGVEKLFF
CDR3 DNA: TGTGCCACCCAGGATAAGACGGGGGTCGAAAAACTGTTTTTT

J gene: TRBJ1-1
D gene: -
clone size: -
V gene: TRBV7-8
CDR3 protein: CASSLGTANTEAFF
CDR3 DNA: TGTGCCAGCAGCTTAGGAACAGCGAACACTGAAGCTTTCTTT

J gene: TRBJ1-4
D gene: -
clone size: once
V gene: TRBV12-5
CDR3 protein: CASGLVRNPGRWGLSTNEKLFF
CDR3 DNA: TGTGCTAGTGGTTTGGTCAGAAATCCAGGGAGATGGGGTTTGTCTACTAATGAAAAACTGTTTTTT

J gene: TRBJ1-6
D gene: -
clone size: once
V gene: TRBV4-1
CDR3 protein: CASSQGGNSPLHF
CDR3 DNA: TGCGCCAGCAGCCAAGGCGGGAATTCACCCCTCCACTTT

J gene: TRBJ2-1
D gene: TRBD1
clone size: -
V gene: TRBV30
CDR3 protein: CGTGGKNEQFF
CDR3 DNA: TGTGGGACAGGCGGAAAGAATGAGCAGTTCTTC

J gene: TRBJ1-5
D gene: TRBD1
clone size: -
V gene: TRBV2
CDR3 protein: CASGPTGTNQPQHF
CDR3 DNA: TGTGCCAGCGGACCGACAGGGACAAATCAGCCCCAGCATTTT

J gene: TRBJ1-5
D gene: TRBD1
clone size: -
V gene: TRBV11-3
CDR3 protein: CASSLETGVNQPQHF
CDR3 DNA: TGTGCCAGCAGCTTGGAGACAGGGGTGAATCAACCCCAGCATTTT

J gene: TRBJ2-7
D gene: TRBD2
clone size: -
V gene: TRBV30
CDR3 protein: CAWDGTSGLYEQYF
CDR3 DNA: TGTGCCTGGGACGGGACTAGCGGATTATACGAGCAGTACTTC

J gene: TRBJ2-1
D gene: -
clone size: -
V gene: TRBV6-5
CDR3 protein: CASSYSTVVGWNEQFF
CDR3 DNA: TGTGCCAGCAGTTACTCGACAGTAGTAGGTTGGAATGAGCAGTTCTTC

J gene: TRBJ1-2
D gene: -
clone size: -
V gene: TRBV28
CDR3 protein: CASSLALGHYGYTF
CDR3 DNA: TGTGCCAGCAGTTTGGCTTTGGGTCACTATGGCTACACCTTC

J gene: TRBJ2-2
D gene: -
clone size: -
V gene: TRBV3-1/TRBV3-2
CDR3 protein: CASSQEWGVRDPTGELFF
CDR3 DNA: TGTGCCAGCAGCCAAGAGTGGGGGGTAAGGGACCCTACCGGGGAGCTGTTTTTT

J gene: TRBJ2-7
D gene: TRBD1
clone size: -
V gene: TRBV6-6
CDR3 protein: CASSSQDREYPYEQYF
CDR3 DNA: TGTGCCAGCAGTTCCCAGGACAGGGAGTATCCCTACGAGCAGTACTTC

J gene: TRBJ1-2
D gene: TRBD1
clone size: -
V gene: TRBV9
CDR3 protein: CASSVTGEGYTF
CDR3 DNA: TGTGCCAGCAGCGTGACAGGGGAAGGCTACACCTTC

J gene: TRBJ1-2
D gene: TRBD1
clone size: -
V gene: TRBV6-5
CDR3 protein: CASSRDRGDYGYTF
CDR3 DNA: TGTGCCAGCAGTAGAGACAGGGGGGACTATGGCTACACCTTC

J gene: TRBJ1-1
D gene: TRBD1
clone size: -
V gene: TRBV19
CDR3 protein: CASSIPRQGTKRNTEAFF
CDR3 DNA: TGTGCCAGTAGTATTCCCCGACAGGGGACAAAACGGAACACTGAAGCTTTCTTT

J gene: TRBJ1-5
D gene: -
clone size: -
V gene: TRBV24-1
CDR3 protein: CATSDLIQGPRNQPQHF
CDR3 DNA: TGTGCCACCAGTGATTTGATTCAGGGGCCACGGAATCAGCCCCAGCATTTT

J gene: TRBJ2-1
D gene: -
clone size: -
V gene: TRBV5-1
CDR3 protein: CASAQLLSNNEQFF
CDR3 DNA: TGCGCCAGCGCCCAGCTTTTGAGTAACAATGAGCAGTTCTTC

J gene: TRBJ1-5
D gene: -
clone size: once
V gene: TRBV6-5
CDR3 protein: CASSIDRTLAQHF
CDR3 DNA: TGTGCCAGCAGTATAGACAGGACTCTAGCCCAGCATTTT

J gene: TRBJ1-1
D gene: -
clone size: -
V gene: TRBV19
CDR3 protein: CASSLGYGNTEAFF
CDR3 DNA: TGTGCCAGTAGTTTGGGTTACGGGAACACTGAAGCTTTCTTT

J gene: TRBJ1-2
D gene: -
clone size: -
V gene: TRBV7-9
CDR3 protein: CASSLLAGEDYGYTF
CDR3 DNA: TGTGCCAGCAGCTTGCTTGCAGGGGAGGACTATGGCTACACCTTC

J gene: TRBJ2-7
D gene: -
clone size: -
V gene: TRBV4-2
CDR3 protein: CASSQGPKGYEQYF
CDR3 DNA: TGTGCCAGCAGCCAAGGTCCTAAGGGCTACGAGCAGTACTTC

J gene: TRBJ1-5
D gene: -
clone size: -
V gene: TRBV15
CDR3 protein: CATSRSDRLNQPQHF
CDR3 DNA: TGTGCCACCAGCAGATCCGACAGACTCAATCAGCCCCAGCATTTT

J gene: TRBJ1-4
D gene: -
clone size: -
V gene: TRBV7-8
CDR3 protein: CASSLLATNEKLFF
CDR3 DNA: TGTGCCAGCAGCTTACTGGCGACTAATGAAAAACTGTTTTTT

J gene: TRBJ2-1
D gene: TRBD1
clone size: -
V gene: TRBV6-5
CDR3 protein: CASRKTGDNEQFF
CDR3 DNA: TGTGCCAGCAGAAAGACAGGGGACAATGAGCAGTTCTTC

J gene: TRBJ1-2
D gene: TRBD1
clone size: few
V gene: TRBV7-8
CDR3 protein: CASSPGGTGDGYTF
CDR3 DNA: TGTGCCAGCAGCCCAGGGGGGACAGGGGATGGCTACACCTTC